Listed here are 8 T cell receptor beta chains from one sample, sequenced in a study of T cells after yellow fever vaccination (dated by TCRdb to the late 2010s). This specimen's treatment or condition label, per the study, means: live attenuated yellow fever vaccine strain. The library was produced with 5' RACE. The sequencer was an Illumina HiSeq 2500. Using fastp trimming at Q25 and MiXCR clonotype assembly, TCRdb reanalyzed the public sequencing data and kept in-frame beta chains. Entries that share a CDR3 protein sequence are merged under the most common genes and DNA. This sample lists 50,000 or so distinct CDR3 sequences; 7% to 8.5% were detected once. The ten largest account for 25% to 35% of the sample. Material: CD8+ T cells sorted from PBMCs, obtained roughly 15 days after the first yellow fever vaccination. Receptor source: a man between 18 and 35 years old who received the YFV17D yellow fever vaccine.

This clonotype was observed many times. V and J are TRBV29-1 and TRBJ2-3, with D possibly matching TRBD2 (5 bases). This CDR3 contains 11 residues. In germline, CDR1 is SQVTM, CDR2 ANQGSEA. Trimming left V 8 bases short and J 6 bases short, with 12 bases between. The CDR3 reads CSSPGGDTQYF. The CDR3 nucleotides read TGCAGCTCACCCGGCGGGGATACGCAGTATTTT.

Ten or more counts support this clonotype. This chain uses TRBV12-3 or TRBV12-4 with TRBJ1-5, with TRBD1 as a possible D gene (5 bases). Trimming shortened V by 3 bases and J by 7 bases, and 19 bases separated the two germline ends. The CDR3 extends over 16 amino acids. The CDR3 region is CASSFVGLPTGQPQHF. The CDR3 DNA reads TGTGCCAGCAGTTTTGTTGGGTTGCCAACAGGACAGCCCCAGCATTTT.

This clonotype was recorded at least ten times. The chain has TRBV6-2 or TRBV6-3 and TRBJ2-2, with D unclear. CDR3 length equals 16 residues. V was pared by 0 bases and J by 0 bases, with 8 bases between. CDR1 is MNHEY, CDR2 SVGEGT, per germline. The CDR3 spells CASSYSGISNTGELFF. The CDR3 DNA reads TGTGCCAGCAGTTACTCAGGGATCTCGAACACCGGGGAGCTGTTTTTT.

This clonotype was recorded many times. The chain joins TRBV15 to TRBJ2-1, with 7 positions matching TRBD1. The CDR3 covers 15 residues. V shed 1 base and J 7 bases; nucleotides not matched to a gene: 7. The germline V gene encodes CDR1 LNHNV and CDR2 YYDKDF (reference sequence). The CDR3 reads CATSRVGTERNEQFF. CDR3 bases: TGTGCCACCAGCAGAGTAGGGACAGAGCGAAATGAGCAGTTCTTC.

This clonotype showed up many times. This chain links TRBV12-3 or TRBV12-4 with TRBJ2-5; 15 bases fit TRBD2. Trimming cost V 5 bases and J 3 bases; bases outside gene matches: 7. CDR3 length equals 17 residues. The CDR3 sequence is CASSPGTSGGYKETQYF. Written as DNA, the CDR3 is TGTGCCAGCAGTCCAGGGACTAGCGGGGGGTATAAAGAGACCCAGTACTTC.

This clonotype was seen ten or more times. This sequence joins TRBV6-2 or TRBV6-3 and TRBJ2-3, with 8 bases lining up with TRBD2. This CDR3 region has 15 residues. The germline gives CDR1 MNHEY, CDR2 SVGEGT. With V trimmed by 5 bases and J by 6 bases, 10 bases remained unmatched. CDR3 loop: CASSPRRGGRDTQYF. The CDR3 DNA is TGTGCCAGCAGTCCCCGTCGGGGGGGCCGGGATACGCAGTATTTT.

Details on this clonotype: Being one base from a much bigger clone, this may be a read error. The V call is TRBV12-3 or TRBV12-4, the J call TRBJ2-2; D unclear. The CDR3 runs to 13 residues. The CDR3 loop is CASSFPNIGELFF. The CDR3 DNA reads as TGTGCCAGCAGTTTCCCCAACATCGGGGAGCTGTTTTTT.

This clonotype was seen many times. This chain joins TRBV10-3 and TRBJ2-7; 10 bases match TRBD1. Germline loops: CDR1 ENHRY, CDR2 SYGVKD. After removal of 10 bases from V and 4 bases from J, the junction contained 4 bases not matched to a gene. This CDR3 spans 12 amino acids. CDR3 in DNA: TGTGCCACCGGGGGACAGGGGTACGAGCAGTACTTC. Its translation: CATGGQGYEQYF.